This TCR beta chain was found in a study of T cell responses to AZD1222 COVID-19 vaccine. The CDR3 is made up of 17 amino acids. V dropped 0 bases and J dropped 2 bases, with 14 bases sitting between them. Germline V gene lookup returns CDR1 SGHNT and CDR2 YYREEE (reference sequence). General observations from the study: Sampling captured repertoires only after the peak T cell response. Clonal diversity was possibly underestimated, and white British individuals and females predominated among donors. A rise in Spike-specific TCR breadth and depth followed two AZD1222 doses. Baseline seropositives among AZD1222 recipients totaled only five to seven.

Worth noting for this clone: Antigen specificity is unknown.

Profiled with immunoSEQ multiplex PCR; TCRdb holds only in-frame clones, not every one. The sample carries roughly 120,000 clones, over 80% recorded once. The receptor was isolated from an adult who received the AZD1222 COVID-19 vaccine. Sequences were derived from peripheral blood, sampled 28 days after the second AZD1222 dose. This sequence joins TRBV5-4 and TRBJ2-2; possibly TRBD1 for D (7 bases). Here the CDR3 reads CASSLAAGTVNTGELFF. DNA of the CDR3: TGTGCCAGCAGCTTGGCGGCGGGGACAGTAAACACCGGGGAGCTGTTTTTT.